What follows describes a single T cell receptor beta chain. Its antigen is not identified. The data stem from a study of long-term antiretroviral therapy in people with HIV. The CDR3 sequence is 15 residues long. Per germline, CDR1 SNHLY and CDR2 FYNNEI. V lost 7 bases and J 5 bases, leaving 20 bases between the germline ends. A v3.0 immunoSEQ assay was performed at survey level. The protocol was immunoSEQ multiplex PCR, while the TCRdb copy is restricted to in-frame clones and leaves out a portion. The data hold 14,000 or so clones, with approximately 85% observed a single time. Overall study results and limits: Diversity measured after ART increased yet remained under transplant donor controls.

V is TRBV2 and J is TRBJ1-1; D is possibly TRBD1 (6 bases). This sequence originates from a man aged 35 to 55 with HIV. Material: unsorted PBMCs, obtained 6.2 years after starting antiretroviral therapy. This CDR3 reads CASTPGAGVVTEAFF. The CDR3 coding sequence is TGTGCCAGCACCCCGGGGGCAGGGGTAGTAACTGAAGCTTTCTTT.